A single sample is the source of the 14 T cell receptor beta chains below, sequenced in a study of identical twins listed by TCRdb under 2016. Receptor libraries were prepared by 5' RACE. These reads were obtained on an Illumina HiSeq 2000. TCRdb redid the processing of the public reads, applying fastp at Q25 and MiXCR, and retained in-frame beta chains. Identical CDR3 proteins give one entry, which carries the most common genes and DNA. In all, the sample holds about 890,000 distinct CDR3 sequences, and 10% to 15% of those were seen once. The ten biggest clones cover under 2% of the sample. These data were also filed under a second study, of yellow fever vaccine responses in identical twins.

Sequences were obtained from PBMCs. The receptor set was obtained from a woman aged 18-30 years in good health.

The V and J genes are TRBV20-1 and TRBJ2-1, with 11 bases lining up with TRBD1. V shed 6 bases and J 8 bases; nucleotides not matched to a gene: 15. CDR3 length: 16 amino acids. Looked up from germline, CDR1 is DFQATT and CDR2 is SNEGSKA (reference sequence). In DNA, the CDR3 is TGCAGTGCCTTCAGATCCGGGACAGGGGGTTTAGATGAGCAGTTCTTC. Amino acids: CSAFRSGTGGLDEQFF.

This clonotype was found many times. The chain is built from TRBV4-1 and TRBJ1-1; 8 bases line up with TRBD1. CDR1 and CDR2 (germline): MGHRA, YSYEKL. This CDR3 is built from 17 residues. V gave up 5 bases and J gave up 2 bases; unmatched junction bases: 13. In DNA form, the CDR3 reads TGCGCCAGCAGCACCTGGACAGGGACAAGGGAAAACACTGAAGCTTTCTTT. As protein: CASSTWTGTRENTEAFF.

This clonotype was observed a few times. The V and J genes are TRBV25-1 and TRBJ2-5; D is undetermined. The germline CDR1 and CDR2 sequences are MGHDK and SYGVNS. The V gene lost 1 base and the J gene lost 5 bases, with 5 bases spanning the gap. The CDR3 runs to 12 residues. CDR3 coding DNA: TGTGCCAGCAGTGAATCACTGGAGACCCAGTACTTC. It yields the protein CASSESLETQYF.

In this sample, this clonotype turned up many times. The chain carries TRBV10-3 and TRBJ2-5; D not resolved. Trimming removed 3 bases at V and 4 bases at J, with 6 bases between. The germline V gene encodes CDR1 ENHRY and CDR2 SYGVKD. The CDR3 has 12 amino acids. The CDR3 sequence is CAISDWGETQYF. CDR3 coding DNA: TGTGCCATCAGTGATTGGGGAGAGACCCAGTACTTC.

This clonotype was seen many times. The chain links TRBV4-1 to TRBJ1-1; possible D gene TRBD1, 5 bases. V dropped 1 base and J dropped 1 base, with 16 bases sitting between them. The germline V gene encodes CDR1 MGHRA and CDR2 YSYEKL. This CDR3 has 17 residues. The CDR3 bases are TGCGCCAGCAGCCAAGTTATGGGACTCAAATCGAACACTGAAGCTTTCTTT. Translated, it gives CASSQVMGLKSNTEAFF.

The chain joins TRBV6-2 or TRBV6-3 to TRBJ1-5; D gene unclear. The germline V gene has CDR1 MNHEY and CDR2 SVGEGT. The ends were cut back, 6 bases at V and 3 bases at J, with 9 bases in the middle. This CDR3 is built from 13 residues. This CDR3 reads CASRQVDNQPQHF. CDR3 DNA sequence: TGTGCCAGCAGGCAGGTGGACAATCAGCCCCAGCATTTT.

This clonotype was found a few times. This chain links TRBV2 with TRBJ2-2, with 9 bases that match TRBD2. The length of the CDR3 is 16 residues. CDR1 and CDR2 (germline): SNHLY, FYNNEI. V shed 5 bases, J shed 0 bases, and the junction held 4 bases outside the gene matches. The CDR3 DNA sequence: TGTGCCAGCAGTCCCCTAGCGGGACCGAACACCGGGGAGCTGTTTTTT. It encodes CASSPLAGPNTGELFF.

A word on this clonotype: At one end the junction does not follow the germline gene, possibly because of a read error. V is TRBV28 and J is TRBJ2-7; a weak D match, TRBD2 (5 bases). The CDR3 contains 14 residues. The germline V gene has CDR1 MDHEN and CDR2 SYDVKM. CDR3 protein: CASSSGITSCEQYF. Written as DNA, the CDR3 is TGTGCCAGCAGTTCCGGGATTACCTCCTGCGAGCAGTACTTC.

The chain combines TRBV5-1 with TRBJ2-2; D unclear. This CDR3 comprises 18 residues. The ends were cut back, 2 bases at V and 0 bases at J, with 17 bases in the middle. The germline V gene encodes CDR1 SGHRS and CDR2 YFSETQ. This CDR3 reads CASSLIVGRQANTGELFF. The CDR3 bases are TGCGCCAGCAGCTTAATCGTCGGTCGGCAGGCGAACACCGGGGAGCTGTTTTTT.

This clonotype has just a few counts. This chain connects TRBV18 to TRBJ2-1; 7 nucleotides match TRBD2. Trimming cost V 5 bases and J 5 bases; bases outside gene matches: 15. Germline V gene sequence: CDR1 KGHSH, CDR2 LQKENI. This CDR3 contains 17 residues. This CDR3 is CASSTTLLRESNNEQFF. CDR3 nucleotide sequence: TGTGCCAGCTCAACCACCTTGTTGCGGGAGAGTAACAATGAGCAGTTCTTC. Using reference TRBV18 and TRBJ2-1 for the parts outside the CDR3, the full variable domain is NAGVMQNPRHLVRRRGQEARLRCSPMKGHSHVYWYRQLPEEGLKFMVYLQKENIIDESGMPKERFSAEFPKEGPSILRIQQVVRGDSAAYFCASSTTLLRESNNEQFFGPGTRLTVL.

V usage is TRBV27 and J usage is TRBJ2-1; perhaps TRBD2 as D (5 bases). This CDR3 has 18 amino acids. Trimming cost V 4 bases and J 5 bases, with 24 bases left between them. The germline V gene has CDR1 MNHEY and CDR2 SMNVEV (reference sequence). This CDR3 is CASSSTRAKLGPHNEQFF. The DNA of the CDR3 is TGTGCCAGCAGTTCCACTAGGGCCAAACTTGGTCCCCACAATGAGCAGTTCTTC.

This chain links TRBV20-1 with TRBJ2-2, with D possibly TRBD2 on 7 matching bases. The CDR3 consists of 16 residues. The V and J ends lost 4 bases and 6 bases respectively, with 21 bases between them. CDR1 is DFQATT and CDR2 is SNEGSKA in the germline V gene (reference sequence). CDR3 nucleotides: TGCAGTGCTATTGTTCCCGGAGGGGGGGGACCCGGGGAGCTGTTTTTT. Encoded protein: CSAIVPGGGGPGELFF.

This clonotype was observed a few times. V and J are TRBV5-1 and TRBJ2-3; D is possibly TRBD2 (5 bases). Germline V gene sequence: CDR1 SGHRS, CDR2 YFSETQ. The CDR3 spans 15 residues. V was cut by 2 bases and J by 5 bases, with 15 bases left in between. As DNA, the CDR3 is TGCGCCAGCAGCTTCGAGGGCCCCCCTGAAGATACGCAGTATTTT. Translated, it gives CASSFEGPPEDTQYF.

V usage is TRBV12-3 or TRBV12-4 and J usage is TRBJ1-1; D call uncertain. V was shortened by 3 bases and J by 0 bases, with 11 bases between the two germline ends. CDR3 size: 15 residues. CDR3 bases: TGTGCCAGCAGTTTGGGCAGAAGAGTGAACACTGAAGCTTTCTTT. The encoded protein is CASSLGRRVNTEAFF.